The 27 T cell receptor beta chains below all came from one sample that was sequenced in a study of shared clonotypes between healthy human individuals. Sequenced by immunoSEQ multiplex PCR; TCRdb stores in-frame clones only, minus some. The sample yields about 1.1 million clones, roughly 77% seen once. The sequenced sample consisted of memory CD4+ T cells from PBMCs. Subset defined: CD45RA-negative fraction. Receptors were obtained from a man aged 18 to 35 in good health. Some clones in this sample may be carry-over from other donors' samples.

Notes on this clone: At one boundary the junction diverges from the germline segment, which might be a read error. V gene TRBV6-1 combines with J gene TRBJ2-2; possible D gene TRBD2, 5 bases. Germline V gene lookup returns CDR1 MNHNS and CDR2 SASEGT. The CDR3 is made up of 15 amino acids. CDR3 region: CASSEVDPSTGELSF. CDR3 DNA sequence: TGTGCCAGCAGTGAAGTAGACCCCAGCACCGGGGAGCTGTCTTTT.

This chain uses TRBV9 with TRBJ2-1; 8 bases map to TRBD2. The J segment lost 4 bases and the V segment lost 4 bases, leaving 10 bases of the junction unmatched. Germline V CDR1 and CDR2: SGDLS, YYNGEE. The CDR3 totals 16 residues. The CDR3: CASSMRGTREYNEQFF. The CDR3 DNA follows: TGTGCCAGCAGCATGCGAGGGACTAGGGAATACAATGAGCAGTTCTTC.

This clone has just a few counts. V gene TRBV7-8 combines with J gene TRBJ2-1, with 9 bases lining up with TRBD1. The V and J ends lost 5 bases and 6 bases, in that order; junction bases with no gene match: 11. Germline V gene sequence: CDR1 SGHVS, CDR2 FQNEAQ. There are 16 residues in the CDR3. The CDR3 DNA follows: TGTGCCAGCAGCCAGTCGTTGGGACAGGGTTCCAATGAGCAGTTCTTC. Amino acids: CASSQSLGQGSNEQFF.

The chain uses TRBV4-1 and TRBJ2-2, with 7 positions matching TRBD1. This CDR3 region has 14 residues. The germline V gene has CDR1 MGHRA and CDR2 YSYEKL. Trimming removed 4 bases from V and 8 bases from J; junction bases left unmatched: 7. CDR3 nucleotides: TGCGCCAGCAGCCGGCCAGGGGGACCGGGGGAGCTGTTTTTT. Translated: CASSRPGGPGELFF.

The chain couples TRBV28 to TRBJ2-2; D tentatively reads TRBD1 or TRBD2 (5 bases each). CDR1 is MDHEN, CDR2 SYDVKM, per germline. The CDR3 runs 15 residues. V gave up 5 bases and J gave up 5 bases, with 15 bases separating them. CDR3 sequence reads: CASSLGGRATGELFF. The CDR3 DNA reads TGTGCCAGCAGTCTAGGAGGCAGGGCAACCGGGGAGCTGTTTTTT.

The CDR3 DNA reads as TGTGCCAGCAGTTTCGGGGGACAGGGGAACACTGAAGCTTTCTTT. It translates to CASSFGGQGNTEAFF. The chain carries TRBV28 and TRBJ1-1, with 9 bases identical to TRBD1. The germline gives CDR1 MDHEN, CDR2 SYDVKM. With 3 bases clipped from V and 1 base from J, the junction kept 3 bases outside the gene matches. The CDR3 is 15 amino acids.

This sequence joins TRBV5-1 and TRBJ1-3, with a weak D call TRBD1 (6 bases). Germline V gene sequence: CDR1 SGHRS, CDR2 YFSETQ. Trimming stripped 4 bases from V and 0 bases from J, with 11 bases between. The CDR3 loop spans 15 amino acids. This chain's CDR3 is CASSPEGGSGNTIYF. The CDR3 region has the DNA TGCGCCAGCAGCCCAGAGGGGGGCTCTGGAAACACCATATATTTT.

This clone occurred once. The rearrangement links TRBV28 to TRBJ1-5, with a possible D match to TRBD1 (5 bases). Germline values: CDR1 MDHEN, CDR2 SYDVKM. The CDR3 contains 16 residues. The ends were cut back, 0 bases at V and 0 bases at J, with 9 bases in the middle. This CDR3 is CASSLWVDTSNQPQHF. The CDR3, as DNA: TGTGCCAGCAGTTTATGGGTGGACACTAGCAATCAGCCCCAGCATTTT.

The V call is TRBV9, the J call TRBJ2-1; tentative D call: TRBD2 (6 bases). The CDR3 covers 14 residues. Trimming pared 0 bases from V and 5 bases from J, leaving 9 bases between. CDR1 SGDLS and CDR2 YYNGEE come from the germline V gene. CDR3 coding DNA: TGTGCCAGCAGCGTAGGGGGGGTAAACAATGAGCAGTTCTTC. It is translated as CASSVGGVNNEQFF. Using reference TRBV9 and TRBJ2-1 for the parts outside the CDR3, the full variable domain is DSGVTQTPKHLITATGQRVTLRCSPRSGDLSVYWYQQSLDQGLQFLIQYYNGEERAKGNILERFSAQQFPDLHSELNLSSLELGDSALYFCASSVGGVNNEQFFGPGTRLTVL.

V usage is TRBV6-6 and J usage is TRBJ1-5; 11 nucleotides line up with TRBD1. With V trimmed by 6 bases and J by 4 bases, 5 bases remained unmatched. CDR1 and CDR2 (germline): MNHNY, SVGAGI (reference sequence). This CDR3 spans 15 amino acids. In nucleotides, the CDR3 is TGTGCCAGCAGAAAAGGGACAGGGGGGAATCAGCCCCAGCATTTT. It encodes CASRKGTGGNQPQHF.

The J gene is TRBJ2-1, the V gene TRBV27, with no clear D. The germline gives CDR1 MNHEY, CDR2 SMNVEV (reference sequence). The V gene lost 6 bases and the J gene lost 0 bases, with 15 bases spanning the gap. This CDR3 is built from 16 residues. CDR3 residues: CASSLVRSGSYNEQFF. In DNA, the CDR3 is TGTGCCAGCAGCCTCGTAAGATCGGGCTCCTACAATGAGCAGTTCTTC.

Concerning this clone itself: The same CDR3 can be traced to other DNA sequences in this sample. The CDR3 sequence: CASSLTGSYNEQFF. The CDR3 nucleotides read TGTGCCAGCAGTTTGACAGGGTCCTACAATGAGCAGTTCTTC. V is TRBV28 and J is TRBJ2-1, with 7 bases matching TRBD1. The junction had 0 bases not matched to a gene; V was cut back by 3 bases and J by 1 base. The CDR3 runs to 14 residues. The V gene's germline CDR1 is MDHEN and CDR2 SYDVKM.

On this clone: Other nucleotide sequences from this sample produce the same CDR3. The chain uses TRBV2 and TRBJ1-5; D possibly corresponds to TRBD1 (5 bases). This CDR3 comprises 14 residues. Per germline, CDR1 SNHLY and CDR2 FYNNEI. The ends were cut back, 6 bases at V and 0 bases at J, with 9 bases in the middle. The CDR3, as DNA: TGTGCCAGCAGCGTGCAGGGTAGCAATCAGCCCCAGCATTTT. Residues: CASSVQGSNQPQHF.

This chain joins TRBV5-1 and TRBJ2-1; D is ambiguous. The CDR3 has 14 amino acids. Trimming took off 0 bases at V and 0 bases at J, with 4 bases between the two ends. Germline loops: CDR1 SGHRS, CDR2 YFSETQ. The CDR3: CASSLDSSYNEQFF. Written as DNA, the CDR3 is TGCGCCAGCAGCTTGGACAGCTCCTACAATGAGCAGTTCTTC.

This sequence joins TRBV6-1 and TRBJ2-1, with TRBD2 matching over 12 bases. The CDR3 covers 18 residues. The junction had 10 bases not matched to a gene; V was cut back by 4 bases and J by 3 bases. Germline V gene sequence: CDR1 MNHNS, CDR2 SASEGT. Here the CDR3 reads CASSGSPGTSGFYNEQFF. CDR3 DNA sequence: TGTGCCAGCAGTGGATCCCCCGGGACTAGCGGGTTCTACAATGAGCAGTTCTTC.

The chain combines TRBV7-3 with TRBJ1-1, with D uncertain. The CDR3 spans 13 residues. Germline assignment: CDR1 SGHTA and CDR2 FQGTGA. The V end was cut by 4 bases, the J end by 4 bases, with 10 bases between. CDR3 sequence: CASSSPVRTEAFF. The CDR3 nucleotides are TGTGCCAGCAGCTCTCCAGTACGCACTGAAGCTTTCTTT.

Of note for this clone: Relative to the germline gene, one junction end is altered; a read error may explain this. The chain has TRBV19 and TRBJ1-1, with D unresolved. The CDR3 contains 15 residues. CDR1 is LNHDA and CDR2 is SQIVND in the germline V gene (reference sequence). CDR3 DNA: TGTGCCAGTAGTATAATAGGGTCGGGGAGCACTGAAGTTTTCTTT. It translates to CASSIIGSGSTEVFF.

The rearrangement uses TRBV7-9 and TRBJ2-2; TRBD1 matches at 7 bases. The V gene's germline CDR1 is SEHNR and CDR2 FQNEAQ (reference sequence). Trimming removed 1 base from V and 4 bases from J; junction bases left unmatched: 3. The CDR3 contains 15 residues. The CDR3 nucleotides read TGTGCCAGCAGCTTAGGGGCAGGGGGCACCGGGGAGCTGTTTTTT. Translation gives CASSLGAGGTGELFF. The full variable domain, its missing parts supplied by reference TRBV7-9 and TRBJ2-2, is DTGVSQNPRHKITKRGQNVTFRCDPISEHNRLYWYRQTLGQGPEFLTYFQNEAQLEKSRLLSDRFSAERPKGSFSTLEIQRTEQGDSAMYLCASSLGAGGTGELFFGEGSRLTVL.

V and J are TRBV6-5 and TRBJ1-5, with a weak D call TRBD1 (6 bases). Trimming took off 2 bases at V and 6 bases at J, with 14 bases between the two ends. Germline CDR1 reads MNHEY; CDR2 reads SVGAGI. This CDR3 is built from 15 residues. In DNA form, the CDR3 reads TGTGCCAGCAGTTACAATCGACAAGGGGGTCAGCCCCAGCATTTT. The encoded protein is CASSYNRQGGQPQHF.

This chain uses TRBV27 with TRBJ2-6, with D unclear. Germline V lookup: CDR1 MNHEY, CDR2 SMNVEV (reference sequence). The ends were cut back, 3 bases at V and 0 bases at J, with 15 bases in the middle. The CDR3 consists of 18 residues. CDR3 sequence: CASSFRQLGRSGANVLTF. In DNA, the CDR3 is TGTGCCAGCAGTTTCCGGCAGCTTGGTCGCTCTGGGGCCAACGTCCTGACTTTC.

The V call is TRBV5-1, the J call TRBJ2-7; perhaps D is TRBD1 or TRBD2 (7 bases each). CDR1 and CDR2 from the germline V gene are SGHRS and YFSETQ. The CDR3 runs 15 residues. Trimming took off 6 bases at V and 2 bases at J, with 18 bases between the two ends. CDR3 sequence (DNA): TGCGCCAGCACCCCCAGGGGGGGCAATCCCTACGAGCAGTACTTC. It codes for CASTPRGGNPYEQYF.

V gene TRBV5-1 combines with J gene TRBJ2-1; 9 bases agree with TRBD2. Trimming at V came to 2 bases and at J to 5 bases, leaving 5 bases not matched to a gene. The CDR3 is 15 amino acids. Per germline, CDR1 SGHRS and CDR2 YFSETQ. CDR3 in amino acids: CASSFQASGNNEQFF. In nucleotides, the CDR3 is TGCGCCAGCAGCTTCCAGGCTAGCGGGAACAATGAGCAGTTCTTC.

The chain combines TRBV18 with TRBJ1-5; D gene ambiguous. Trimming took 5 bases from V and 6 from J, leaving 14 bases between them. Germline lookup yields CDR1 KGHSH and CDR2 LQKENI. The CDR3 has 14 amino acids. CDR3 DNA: TGTGCCAGCTCAGCCTACAGTATCACTCAGCCCCAGCATTTT. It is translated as CASSAYSITQPQHF.

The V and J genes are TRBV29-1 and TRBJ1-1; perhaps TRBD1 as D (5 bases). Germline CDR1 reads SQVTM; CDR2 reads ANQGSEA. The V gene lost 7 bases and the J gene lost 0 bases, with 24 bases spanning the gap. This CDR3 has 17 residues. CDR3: CSAGFHRQGALNTEAFF. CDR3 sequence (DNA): TGCAGCGCTGGGTTTCATAGGCAGGGAGCTTTGAACACTGAAGCTTTCTTT.

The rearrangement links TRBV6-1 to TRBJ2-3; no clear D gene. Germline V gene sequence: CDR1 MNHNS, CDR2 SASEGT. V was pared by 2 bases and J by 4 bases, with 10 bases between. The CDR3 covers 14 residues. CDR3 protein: CASSEIEASDTQYF. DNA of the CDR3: TGTGCCAGCAGTGAAATCGAGGCCTCAGATACGCAGTATTTT.

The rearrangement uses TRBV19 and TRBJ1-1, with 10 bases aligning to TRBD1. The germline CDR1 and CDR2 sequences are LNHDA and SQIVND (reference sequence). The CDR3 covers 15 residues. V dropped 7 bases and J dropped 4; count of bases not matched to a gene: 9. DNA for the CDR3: TGTGCCAGTACAGGACAGGGGGGCAGAGTCACTGAAGCTTTCTTT. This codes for CASTGQGGRVTEAFF.

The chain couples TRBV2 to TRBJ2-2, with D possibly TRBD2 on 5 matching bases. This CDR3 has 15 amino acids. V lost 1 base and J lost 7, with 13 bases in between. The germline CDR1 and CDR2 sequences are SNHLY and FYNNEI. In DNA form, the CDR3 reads TGTGCCAGCAGTGAAGGCCCTAGCAGGCACGGGGAGCTGTTTTTT. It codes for CASSEGPSRHGELFF.